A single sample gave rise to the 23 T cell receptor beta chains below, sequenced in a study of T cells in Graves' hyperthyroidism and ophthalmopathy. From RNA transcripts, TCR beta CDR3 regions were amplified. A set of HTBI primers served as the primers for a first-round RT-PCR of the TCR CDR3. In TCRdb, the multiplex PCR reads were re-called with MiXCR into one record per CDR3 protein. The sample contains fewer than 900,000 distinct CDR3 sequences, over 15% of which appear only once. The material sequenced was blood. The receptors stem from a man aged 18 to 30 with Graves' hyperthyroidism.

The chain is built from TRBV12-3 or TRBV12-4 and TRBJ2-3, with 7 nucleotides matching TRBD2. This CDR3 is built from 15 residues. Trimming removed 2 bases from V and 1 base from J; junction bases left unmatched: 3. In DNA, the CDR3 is TGTGCCAGCAGTTTAAGCGGGGACCGCACAGATACGCAGTATTTT. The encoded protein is CASSLSGDRTDTQYF.

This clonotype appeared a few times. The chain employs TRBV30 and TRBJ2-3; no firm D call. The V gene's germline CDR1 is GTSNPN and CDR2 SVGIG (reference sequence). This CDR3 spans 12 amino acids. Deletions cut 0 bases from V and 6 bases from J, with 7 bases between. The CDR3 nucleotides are TGTGCCTGGAGTGTACTCTGGGATACGCAGTATTTT. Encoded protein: CAWSVLWDTQYF.

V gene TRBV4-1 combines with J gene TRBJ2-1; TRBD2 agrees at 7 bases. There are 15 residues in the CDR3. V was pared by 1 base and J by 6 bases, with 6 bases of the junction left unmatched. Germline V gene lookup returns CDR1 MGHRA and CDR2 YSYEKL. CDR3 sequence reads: CASSQGGSGSNEQFF. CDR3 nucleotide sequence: TGCGCCAGCAGCCAAGGCGGGAGTGGATCCAATGAGCAGTTCTTC.

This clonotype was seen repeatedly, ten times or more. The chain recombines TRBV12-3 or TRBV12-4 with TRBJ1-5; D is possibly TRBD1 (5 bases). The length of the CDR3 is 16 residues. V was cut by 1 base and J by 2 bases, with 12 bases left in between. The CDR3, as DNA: TGTGCCAGCAGTTTAGGGGTAGGGGATGGCAATCAGCCCCAGCATTTT. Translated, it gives CASSLGVGDGNQPQHF.

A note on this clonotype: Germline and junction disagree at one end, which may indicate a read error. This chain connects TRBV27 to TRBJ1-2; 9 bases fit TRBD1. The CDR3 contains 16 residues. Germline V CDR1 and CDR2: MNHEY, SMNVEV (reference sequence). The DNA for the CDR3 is TGTGCCAGCAGTCTATCGGGACAGGGTTTTTACTATGGCTACACCTTC. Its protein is CASSLSGQGFYYGYTF.

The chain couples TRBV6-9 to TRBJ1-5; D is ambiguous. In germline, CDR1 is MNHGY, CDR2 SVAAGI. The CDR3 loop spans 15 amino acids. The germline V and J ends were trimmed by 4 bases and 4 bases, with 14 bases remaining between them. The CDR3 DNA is TGTGCCAGCAGTTCCCGGCTCAGCATGAATCAGCCCCAGCATTTT. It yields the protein CASSSRLSMNQPQHF.

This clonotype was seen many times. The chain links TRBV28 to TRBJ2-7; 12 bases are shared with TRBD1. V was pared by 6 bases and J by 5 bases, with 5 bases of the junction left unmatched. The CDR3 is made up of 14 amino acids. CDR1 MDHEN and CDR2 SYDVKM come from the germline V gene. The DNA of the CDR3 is TGTGCCAGCAGGGGGACAGGGGGCAAGAACGAGCAGTACTTC. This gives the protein CASRGTGGKNEQYF.

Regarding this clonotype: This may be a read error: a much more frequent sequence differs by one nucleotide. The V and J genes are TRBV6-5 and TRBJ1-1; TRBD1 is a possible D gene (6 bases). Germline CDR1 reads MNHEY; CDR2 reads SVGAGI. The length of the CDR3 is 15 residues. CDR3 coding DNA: TGTGCCAGCAGTTACTCAAGGACAGCGAACACTGGAGCTTTCTTT. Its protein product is CASSYSRTANTGAFF.

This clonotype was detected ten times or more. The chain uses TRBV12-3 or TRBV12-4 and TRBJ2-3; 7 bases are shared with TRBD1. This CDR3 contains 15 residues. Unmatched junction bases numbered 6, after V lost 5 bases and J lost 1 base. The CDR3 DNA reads TGTGCCAGCAGTACCTCCGGACAGGGCACAGATACGCAGTATTTT. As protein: CASSTSGQGTDTQYF.

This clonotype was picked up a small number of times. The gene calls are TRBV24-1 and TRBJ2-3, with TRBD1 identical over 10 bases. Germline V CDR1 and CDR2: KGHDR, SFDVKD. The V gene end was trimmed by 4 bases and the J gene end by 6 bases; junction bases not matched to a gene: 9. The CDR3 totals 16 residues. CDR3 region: CATSDSRTGGSDTQYF. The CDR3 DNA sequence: TGTGCCACCAGTGACTCCCGGACAGGGGGTTCGGATACGCAGTATTTT.

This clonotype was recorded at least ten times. The CDR3 region is CASSSSGNGELFF. As DNA, the CDR3 is TGTGCCAGCAGCTCCTCAGGGAACGGGGAGCTGTTTTTT. The chain joins TRBV11-1 to TRBJ2-2, with D perhaps TRBD1 (5 bases). Germline lookup yields CDR1 SGHAT and CDR2 FQDESV (reference sequence). The CDR3 loop spans 13 amino acids. Trimming removed 4 bases at V and 7 bases at J, with 10 bases between.

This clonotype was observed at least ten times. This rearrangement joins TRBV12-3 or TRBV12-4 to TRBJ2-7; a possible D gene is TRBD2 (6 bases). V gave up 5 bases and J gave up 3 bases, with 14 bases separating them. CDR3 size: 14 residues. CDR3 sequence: CASSLGSGDYEQYF. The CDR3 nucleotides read TGTGCCAGCAGTCTCGGGTCGGGAGACTACGAGCAGTACTTC.

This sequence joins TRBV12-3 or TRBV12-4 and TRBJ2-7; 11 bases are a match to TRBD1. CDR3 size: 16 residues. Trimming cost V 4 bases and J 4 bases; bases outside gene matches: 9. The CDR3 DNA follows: TGTGCCAGCAGTTCAGTTTGGACAGGGGGCCATTACGAGCAGTACTTC. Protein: CASSSVWTGGHYEQYF.

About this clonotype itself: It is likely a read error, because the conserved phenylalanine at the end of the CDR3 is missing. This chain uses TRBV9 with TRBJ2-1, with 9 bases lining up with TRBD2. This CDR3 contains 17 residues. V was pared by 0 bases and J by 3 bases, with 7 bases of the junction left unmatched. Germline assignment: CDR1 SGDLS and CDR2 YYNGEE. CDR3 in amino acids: CASSVGALAGFYNEQFS. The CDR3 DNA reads TGTGCCAGCAGCGTAGGAGCCCTAGCGGGATTCTACAATGAGCAGTTCTCC.

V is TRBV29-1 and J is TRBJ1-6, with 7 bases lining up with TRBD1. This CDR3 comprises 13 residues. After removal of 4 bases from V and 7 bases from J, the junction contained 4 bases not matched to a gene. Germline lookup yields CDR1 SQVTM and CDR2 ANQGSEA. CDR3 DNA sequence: TGCAGCGTTGGTGAGGGGGCGAATTCACCCCTCCACTTT. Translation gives CSVGEGANSPLHF.

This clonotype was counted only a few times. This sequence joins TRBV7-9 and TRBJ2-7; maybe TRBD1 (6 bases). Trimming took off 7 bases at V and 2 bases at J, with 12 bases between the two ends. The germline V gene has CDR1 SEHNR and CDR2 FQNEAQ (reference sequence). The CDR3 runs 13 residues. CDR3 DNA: TGTGCCAGCACCACGGGACACCCCTACGAGCAGTACTTC. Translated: CASTTGHPYEQYF.

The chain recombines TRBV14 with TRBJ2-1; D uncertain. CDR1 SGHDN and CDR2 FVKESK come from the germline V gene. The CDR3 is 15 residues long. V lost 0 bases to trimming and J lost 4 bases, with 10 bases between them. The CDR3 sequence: CASSQELFIYNEQFF. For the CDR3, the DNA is TGTGCCAGCAGCCAAGAGCTTTTCATTTACAATGAGCAGTTCTTC.

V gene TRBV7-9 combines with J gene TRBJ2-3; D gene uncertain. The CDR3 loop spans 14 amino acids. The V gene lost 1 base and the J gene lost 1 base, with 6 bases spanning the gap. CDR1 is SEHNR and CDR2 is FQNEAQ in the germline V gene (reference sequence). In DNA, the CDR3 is TGTGCCAGCAGCTTAGAACAGCGCACAGATACGCAGTATTTT. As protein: CASSLEQRTDTQYF.

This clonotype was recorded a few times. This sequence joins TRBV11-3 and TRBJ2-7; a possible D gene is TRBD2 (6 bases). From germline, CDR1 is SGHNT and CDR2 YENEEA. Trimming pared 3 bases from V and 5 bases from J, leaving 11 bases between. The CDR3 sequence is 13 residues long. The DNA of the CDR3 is TGTGCCAGCAGCTTGGACGGGAGCGACGAGCAGTACTTC. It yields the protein CASSLDGSDEQYF. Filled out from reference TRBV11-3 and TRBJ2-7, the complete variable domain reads EAGVVQSPRYKIIEKKQPVAFWCNPISGHNTLYWYLQNLGQGPELLIRYENEEAVDDSQLPKDRFSAERLKGVDSTLKIQPAELGDSAVYLCASSLDGSDEQYFGPGTRLTVT.

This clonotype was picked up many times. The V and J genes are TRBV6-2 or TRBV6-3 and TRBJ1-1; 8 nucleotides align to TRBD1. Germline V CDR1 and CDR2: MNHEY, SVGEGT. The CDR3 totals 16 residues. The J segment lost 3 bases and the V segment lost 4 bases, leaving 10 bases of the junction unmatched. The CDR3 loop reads CASSLVTGASYTEAFF. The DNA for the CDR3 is TGTGCCAGCAGTTTGGTGACAGGGGCGTCTTACACTGAAGCTTTCTTT.

The CDR3 sequence is CSARRRYRARHEQFF. In DNA form, the CDR3 reads TGCAGTGCTAGAAGAAGGTACCGGGCCCGCCATGAGCAGTTCTTC. The chain has TRBV20-1 and TRBJ2-1, with D hard to call. This CDR3 has 15 amino acids. Germline V lookup: CDR1 DFQATT, CDR2 SNEGSKA (reference sequence). V lost 2 bases, J lost 8 bases, and 19 bases lay in between.

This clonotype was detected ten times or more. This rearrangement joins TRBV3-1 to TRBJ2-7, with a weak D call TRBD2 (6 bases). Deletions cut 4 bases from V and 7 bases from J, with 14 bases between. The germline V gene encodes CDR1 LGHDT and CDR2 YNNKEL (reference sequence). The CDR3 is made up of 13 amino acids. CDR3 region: CASSPRAGREQYF. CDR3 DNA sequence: TGTGCCAGCAGCCCCCGGGCGGGGAGGGAGCAGTACTTC.

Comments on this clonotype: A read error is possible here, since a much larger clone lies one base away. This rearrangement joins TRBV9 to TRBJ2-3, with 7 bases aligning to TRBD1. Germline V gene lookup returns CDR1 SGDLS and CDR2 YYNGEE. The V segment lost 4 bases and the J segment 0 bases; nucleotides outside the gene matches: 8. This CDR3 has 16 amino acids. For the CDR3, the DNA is TGTGCCAGCAGCCGTCAGGGACAGAGGAGCACAGATACGCAGTATTTT. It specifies CASSRQGQRSTDTQYF.